This T cell receptor (beta chain) comes out of a study of T cells in women clearing cervical HPV infection. Background on the study: Case blood drawn at lesion detection; control blood after infection cleared.

This CDR3 comprises 16 residues. Germline CDR1 LNHDA, CDR2 SQIVND (reference sequence). Trimming cost V 5 bases and J 2 bases; bases outside gene matches: 2. Some clones are missing from TCRdb's copy, which holds only in-frame ones; the method was immunoSEQ multiplex PCR. The sample holds about 20,000 clones. For this clone: Read sequence stops 3 residues before the CDR3 end, and the germline J gene provides the missing end.

The sequencing sample was made of blood buffy coat. The V call is TRBV19, the J call TRBJ2-5, with TRBD2 matching 16 bases. This clonotype originated in a woman aged 18-70 years with a cervical HPV16 infection that either progressed to CIN3+ or cleared (not recorded which). The DNA read from the CDR3 is TGTGCCAGTAGTTTGGGACTAGCGGGGGGGCAAGAGACC. Encoded protein: CASSLGLAGGQET. Given in full, the CDR3 is CASSLGLAGGQETQYF.